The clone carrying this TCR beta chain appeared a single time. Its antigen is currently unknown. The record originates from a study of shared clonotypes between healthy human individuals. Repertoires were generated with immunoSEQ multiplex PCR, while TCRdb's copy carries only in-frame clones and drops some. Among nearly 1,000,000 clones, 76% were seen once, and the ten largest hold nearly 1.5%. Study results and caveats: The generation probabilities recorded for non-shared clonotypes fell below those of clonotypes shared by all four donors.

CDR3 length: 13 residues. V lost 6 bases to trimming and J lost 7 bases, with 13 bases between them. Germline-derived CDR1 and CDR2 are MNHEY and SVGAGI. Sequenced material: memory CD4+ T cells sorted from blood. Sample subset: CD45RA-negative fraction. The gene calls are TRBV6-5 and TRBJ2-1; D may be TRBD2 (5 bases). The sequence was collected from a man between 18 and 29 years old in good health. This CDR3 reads CASRKDGGNEQFF. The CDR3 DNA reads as TGTGCCAGCAGGAAAGACGGAGGAAATGAGCAGTTCTTC.